This TCR beta chain appears in the sequencing data of a study of T cell repertoires in cytomegalovirus infection. Study-level background: Newly reported HLA-C-restricted and thoroughly characterized HLA-B-restricted CMV epitopes were employed. Study-wide results and limits: It was HLA-C-restricted CMV-specific TCR beta clonotypes that dominated the response ex vivo.

TCRdb reprocessed the reads with MiXCR, giving one entry per CDR3 protein. The data show tens of thousands of distinct CDR3 sequences, about half seen once. V shed 1 base and J shed 6 bases, with 16 bases lying between them. The CDR3 is made up of 15 amino acids. Germline V gene lookup returns CDR1 SGHVS and CDR2 FQNEAQ. With regard to this clonotype: Its antigen is not identified.

The sequencing used CD8+ T cells from cultured PBMCs, collected from culture after CMV antigen stimulation. The chain is built from TRBV7-8 and TRBJ2-7; D is possibly TRBD2 (5 bases). The clonotype comes from a human donor in good health (CMV status not recorded). Some clones in this sample may be carry-over from other donors' samples. The chain's CDR3 is CASSLVLSRAGEQYF. CDR3 bases: TGTGCCAGCAGCTTAGTTCTATCGCGGGCGGGCGAGCAGTACTTC.